This record covers a single T cell receptor beta chain. Its antigen remains unknown. These data belong to a study of identical twins. Study observations and caveats: Invariant T cells like MAIT and iNKT could partly confound the zero-insertion analyses.

TCRdb analysed the 5' RACE reads with MiXCR anew, one entry per CDR3 protein. The sample shows approximately 590,000 distinct CDR3 sequences, around 9.6% of them seen only once. V shed 4 bases and J shed 3 bases, with 8 bases lying between them. CDR1 is LNHDA, CDR2 SQIVND, per germline (reference sequence). The length of the CDR3 is 13 residues. These data were likewise used in another study, on yellow fever vaccine responses in identical twins. That source adds: Reportedly, twins showed a vaccine T cell response that looked partly convergent and partly personalized.

The gene calls are TRBV19 and TRBJ2-3, with D possibly being TRBD1 or TRBD2 (5 bases each). Material for sequencing was PBMCs. The origin of this receptor is a woman in her late teens or twenties in good health. The CDR3 region is CASSRGLTDTQYF. The CDR3 DNA sequence: TGTGCCAGTAGTAGGGGGTTGACAGATACGCAGTATTTT.